The 6 T cell receptor beta chains given below trace back to one sample, sequenced in a study of blood T cell repertoires in COVID-19. Some clones are missing from TCRdb's copy, which holds only in-frame ones; the method was immunoSEQ multiplex PCR. The sample holds tens of thousands of clones, 83% seen once. The sample consisted of peripheral blood. The source of these receptors is a middle-aged man with acute or convalescent COVID-19.

The CDR3 DNA reads TGTGCCAGCAGTCCCTCCGGACAGGGTAAGCAGTACTTC. Its protein product is CASSPSGQGKQYF. The gene calls are TRBV28 and TRBJ2-7; 8 bases are shared with TRBD1. Germline CDR1 MDHEN, CDR2 SYDVKM. Losses at the gene ends were 5 bases for V and 8 bases for J; bases not matched to a gene: 8. The CDR3 has 13 amino acids.

The chain links TRBV7-2 to TRBJ2-7; 16 bases are a match to TRBD2. The CDR3 loop spans 18 amino acids. The V gene end was trimmed by 2 bases and the J gene end by 7 bases; junction bases not matched to a gene: 11. Germline V CDR1 and CDR2: SGHTA, FQGNSA. CDR3 residues: CASSLTPGTSGRAGEQYF. In DNA form, the CDR3 reads TGTGCCAGCAGCTTAACCCCCGGGACTAGCGGGAGGGCGGGGGAGCAGTACTTC.

This rearrangement joins TRBV18 to TRBJ1-4; TRBD1 aligns across 7 bases. With 6 bases clipped from V and 0 bases from J, the junction kept 7 bases outside the gene matches. In germline, CDR1 is KGHSH, CDR2 LQKENI. The CDR3 covers 16 residues. CDR3 in DNA: TGTGCCAGCTCCCCCGGACAGGCTGCAACTAATGAAAAACTGTTTTTT. This encodes CASSPGQAATNEKLFF.

This chain uses TRBV28 with TRBJ1-5; maybe TRBD1 (5 bases). From germline, CDR1 is MDHEN and CDR2 SYDVKM. CDR3 size: 15 residues. V lost 6 bases, J lost 0 bases, and 12 bases lay in between. The CDR3 nucleotides are TGTGCCAGCAGATTGCCCGGGGGTAGCAATCAGCCCCAGCATTTT. The encoded protein is CASRLPGGSNQPQHF.

This sequence joins TRBV5-6 and TRBJ1-5, with 11 bases matching TRBD1. Germline CDR1 and CDR2: SGHDT and YYEEEE. Losses at the gene ends were 2 bases for V and 4 bases for J; bases not matched to a gene: 2. The CDR3 runs 15 residues. This CDR3 is CASSLGDRGNQPQHF. CDR3 sequence (DNA): TGTGCCAGCAGCTTAGGGGACAGGGGGAATCAGCCCCAGCATTTT.

The chain recombines TRBV12-3 or TRBV12-4 with TRBJ1-2; TRBD1 aligns across 9 bases. The CDR3 extends over 13 amino acids. V was clipped by 4 bases and J by 6 bases; unmatched bases: 3. The DNA of the CDR3 is TGTGCCAGCAGTTCGACAGGGGGGGATGGCTACACCTTC. This gives the protein CASSSTGGDGYTF.